One and the same sample provided the 10 T cell receptor beta chains below, sequenced in a study of T cell repertoires in cytomegalovirus infection. Antigen specificity for these receptors is unknown. Using its own MiXCR run on the reads, TCRdb lists one record per CDR3 protein. Here the sample spans about 920,000 distinct CDR3 sequences, around a third being singletons. The source material was cultured CD8+ T cells from PBMCs, sampled from culture after CMV antigen stimulation. These receptors were obtained from a human donor in good health (CMV status not recorded). Some clones in this sample may be carry-over from other donors' samples.

This clonotype was recorded a few times. The CDR3 sequence is CASTKSPGPTNPLEAFF. The CDR3 nucleotides read TGTGCCAGCACCAAAAGCCCGGGCCCAACTAACCCACTTGAAGCTTTCTTT. This chain links TRBV27 with TRBJ1-1; D ambiguous. The CDR3 consists of 17 residues. Germline V lookup: CDR1 MNHEY, CDR2 SMNVEV (reference sequence). V lost 7 bases, J lost 7 bases, and 28 bases lay in between.

This chain connects TRBV3-1 to TRBJ2-7; 9 bases agree with TRBD1. This CDR3 is 14 amino acids long. Trimming removed 1 base from V and 5 bases from J; junction bases left unmatched: 3. Germline assignment: CDR1 LGHDT and CDR2 YNNKEL (reference sequence). The CDR3 DNA sequence: TGTGCCAGCAGCCAAGGGGACAGGGTGAACGAGCAGTACGTC. Residues: CASSQGDRVNEQYV.

This chain joins TRBV11-1 and TRBJ2-2; perhaps D is TRBD1 or TRBD2 (5 bases each). The CDR3 consists of 17 residues. Trimming took off 4 bases at V and 0 bases at J, with 15 bases between the two ends. Looked up from germline, CDR1 is SGHAT and CDR2 is FQDESV (reference sequence). CDR3 region: CASSYLGPSANTGELFF. In DNA form, the CDR3 reads TGTGCCAGCAGCTACCTGGGACCGAGTGCGAACACCGGGGAGCTGTTTTTT.

In this sample, this clonotype turned up many times. This rearrangement joins TRBV7-2 to TRBJ2-5; D not resolved. The CDR3 loop spans 15 amino acids. In germline, CDR1 is SGHTA, CDR2 FQGNSA. Deletions cut 3 bases from V and 0 bases from J, with 11 bases between. CDR3 protein: CASSLYGPYQETQYF. CDR3 nucleotide sequence: TGTGCCAGCAGCTTGTACGGACCGTACCAAGAGACCCAGTACTTC. The entire variable domain, with the rest obtained from reference TRBV7-2 and TRBJ2-5, is as follows: GAGVSQSPSNKVTEKGKDVELRCDPISGHTALYWYRQSLGQGLEFLIYFQGNSAPDKSGLPSDRFSAERTGGSVSTLTIQRTQQEDSAVYLCASSLYGPYQETQYFGPGTRLLVL.

Many counts were recorded for this clonotype. V and J are TRBV10-3 and TRBJ2-3; 9 bases align to TRBD2. The V gene's germline CDR1 is ENHRY and CDR2 SYGVKD. This CDR3 spans 16 amino acids. Losses at the gene ends were 7 bases for V and 1 base for J; bases not matched to a gene: 9. Here the CDR3 reads CAITVPQRGGTDTQYF. Here the CDR3 DNA reads TGTGCCATCACCGTACCACAGCGGGGGGGCACAGATACGCAGTATTTT.

The chain couples TRBV4-3 to TRBJ2-1; the D gene is possibly TRBD2 (6 bases). There are 16 residues in the CDR3. V lost 0 bases and J 7 bases, leaving 16 bases between the germline ends. Germline assignment: CDR1 LGHNA and CDR2 YSLEER. In DNA form, the CDR3 reads TGCGCCAGCAGCCAAGATAGGGGCGGGGCCACTAATGAGCAGTTCTTC. Amino acid sequence: CASSQDRGGATNEQFF.

The table lists this clonotype with a few counts. The chain links TRBV7-9 to TRBJ1-1, with D unclear. The CDR3 spans 16 residues. The V and J ends lost 5 bases and 5 bases respectively, with 21 bases between them. Looked up from germline, CDR1 is SEHNR and CDR2 is FQNEAQ (reference sequence). CDR3 nucleotide sequence: TGTGCCAGCAGCCGAATCCGAGAGGGTAGGTGGACTGAAGCTTTCTTT. It translates to CASSRIREGRWTEAFF.

This clonotype was counted many times. The V and J genes are TRBV12-3 or TRBV12-4 and TRBJ2-2; 9 nucleotides match TRBD1. The CDR3 has 12 residues. The trim removed 8 bases at V and 5 bases at J, leaving 0 bases unmatched. The CDR3 region has the DNA TGTGCCAGCGGACAGGGGACCGGGGAGCTGTTTTTT. Amino acid sequence: CASGQGTGELFF.

In its sample, this clonotype was seen many times. For the CDR3, the DNA is TGTGCCAGCAGCTGGAGCGACAGGGGGAAAAACATTCAGTACTTC. Translated: CASSWSDRGKNIQYF. This rearrangement joins TRBV7-2 to TRBJ2-4; TRBD1 matches at 9 bases. CDR1 is SGHTA and CDR2 is FQGNSA in the germline V gene. The junction had 5 bases not matched to a gene; V was cut back by 4 bases and J by 4 bases. This CDR3 region has 15 residues.

The V call is TRBV10-3, the J call TRBJ2-7; the D is unclear. Germline V CDR1 and CDR2: ENHRY, SYGVKD. V was shortened by 7 bases and J by 3 bases, with 4 bases between the two germline ends. The CDR3 runs 10 residues. Written as DNA, the CDR3 is TGTGCCATCAACCTCTACGAGCAGTACTTC. This sequence encodes CAINLYEQYF.